This T cell receptor beta chain was recovered during a study of cytomegalovirus exposure and HLA in healthy donors. Broader study findings: It was reported in a later analysis that an Asian-associated ancestry cluster showed fewer N-insertions than the roughly 670-donor mean.

Germline V CDR1 and CDR2: SGHTA, FQGTGA. This CDR3 region has 15 residues. Trimming removed 5 bases from V and 1 base from J, with 11 bases in between. This clone appeared a single time. No antigen is known for it. In the same sample, other DNA sequences code for this CDR3. The PCR contained 60 Vbeta and 13 Jbeta primers. As processed by the authors: Roughly 10 million shared chains were among around 78 million unique TCR beta chains counted in a later analysis. Using immunoSEQ multiplex PCR, the repertoire was profiled, and TCRdb retains in-frame clones only, with some absent. That table is the source of V, J and clone size, and D and trimming were worked out from the DNA. In the table there are tens of thousands of clones, 65% to 90% of which are singletons.

Sequenced input: PBMCs. The chain combines TRBV7-3 with TRBJ2-2, with a possible D match to TRBD1 (5 bases). This clonotype was obtained from a man younger than 45 in good health and CMV-seronegative. The CDR3 nucleotides are TGTGCCAGCAGCCCCGACAGAAGGAACACCGGGGAGCTGTTTTTT. This encodes CASSPDRRNTGELFF.